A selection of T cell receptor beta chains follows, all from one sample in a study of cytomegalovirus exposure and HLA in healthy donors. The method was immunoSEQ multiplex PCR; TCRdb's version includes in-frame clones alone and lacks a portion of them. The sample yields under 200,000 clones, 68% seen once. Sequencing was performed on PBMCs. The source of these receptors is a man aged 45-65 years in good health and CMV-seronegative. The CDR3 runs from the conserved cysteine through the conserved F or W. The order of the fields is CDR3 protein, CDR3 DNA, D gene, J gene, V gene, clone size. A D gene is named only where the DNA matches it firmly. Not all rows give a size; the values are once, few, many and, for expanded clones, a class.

CASSYSRRDGYTF TGTGCCAGCAGTTACTCGCGGAGGGATGGCTACACCTTC NA TRBJ1-2 TRBV6-5 NA
CASVGQAYGYTF TGTGCCAGCGTGGGACAGGCCTATGGCTACACCTTC TRBD1 TRBJ1-2 TRBV6-5 NA
CASNRGGRNEKLFF TGTGCCAGCAATCGGGGGGGGCGGAATGAAAAACTGTTTTTT NA TRBJ1-4 TRBV2 NA
CASSLASFSGNTIYF TGTGCCAGCAGCTTAGCGTCCTTCTCTGGAAACACCATATATTTT NA TRBJ1-3 TRBV7-8 once
CSVEDPNQGQGRGNPYEQYF TGCAGCGTTGAAGATCCCAACCAGGGACAGGGGAGAGGGAACCCTTACGAGCAGTACTTC TRBD1 TRBJ2-7 TRBV29-1 NA
CASSTQRGGSYNEQFF TGTGCCAGCAGCACTCAGCGGGGGGGCTCCTACAATGAGCAGTTCTTC TRBD2 TRBJ2-1 TRBV7-2 NA
CASSVTPTGNTIYF TGTGCCAGCAGCGTGACTCCAACTGGAAACACCATATATTTT NA TRBJ1-3 TRBV9 NA
CASSFGVGYGYTF TGTGCCAGCAGTTTCGGGGTTGGCTATGGCTACACCTTC NA TRBJ1-2 TRBV27 NA
CARWRVRDNYGYTF TGCGCCAGGTGGAGGGTCAGGGATAACTATGGCTACACCTTC NA TRBJ1-2 TRBV23-1 NA
CSVGQGVIEQYF TGCAGCGTTGGACAGGGGGTCATCGAGCAGTACTTC TRBD1 TRBJ2-7 TRBV29-1 NA
CASSYGPEGAQPQHF TGTGCCAGCAGCTATGGGCCGGAGGGCGCTCAGCCCCAGCATTTT NA TRBJ1-5 TRBV7-2 NA
CASSSTDMNTEAFF TGTGCCAGCTCCTCGACAGATATGAACACTGAAGCTTTCTTT NA TRBJ1-1 TRBV18 NA
CASSWTASSYNSPLHF TGCGCCAGCAGCTGGACAGCGAGCTCCTATAATTCACCCCTCCACTTT NA TRBJ1-6 TRBV5-1 NA
CASSRTGGGPQETQYF TGTGCCAGCAGTCGGACAGGTGGGGGGCCCCAAGAGACCCAGTACTTC NA TRBJ2-5 TRBV6-6 once
CASSTRQPYEQYF TGTGCCAGCAGCACCAGACAGCCCTACGAGCAGTACTTC NA TRBJ2-7 TRBV7-8 NA
CASSADRAYEQFF TGCGCCAGCAGTGCAGACAGGGCGTATGAGCAGTTCTTC TRBD1 TRBJ2-1 TRBV10-1 NA
CASSTGTGNTEAFF TGTGCCAGCAGCACTGGGACAGGGAACACTGAAGCTTTCTTT TRBD1 TRBJ1-1 TRBV7-6 few
CASSIRVNTGELFF TGTGCCAGTAGTATACGGGTTAACACCGGGGAGCTGTTTTTT NA TRBJ2-2 TRBV19 few
CASSLTGGRGGYTF TGCGCCAGCAGCCTCACAGGGGGCAGGGGCGGCTACACCTTC TRBD1 TRBJ1-2 TRBV5-1 NA
CASSLETYEQYF TGTGCCAGCAGTTTGGAGACCTACGAGCAGTACTTC NA TRBJ2-7 TRBV6-5 NA
CASRSDRGQGYGYTF TGTGCCAGCAGATCCGACAGGGGGCAGGGCTATGGCTACACCTTC TRBD1 TRBJ1-2 TRBV6-5 NA
CASSVGANGELFF TGTGCCAGCAGCGTAGGAGCTAATGGGGAGCTGTTTTTT NA TRBJ2-2 TRBV9 NA
CASSSRTGGAYNEQFF TGTGCCAGCAGCTCAAGGACAGGGGGCGCCTACAATGAGCAGTTCTTC TRBD1 TRBJ2-1 TRBV11-2 NA
CASSVEIGGPSEQYF TGTGCCAGCAGCGTAGAAATCGGGGGGCCGTCAGAGCAGTACTTC NA TRBJ2-7 TRBV9 NA
CASRGMGGSNQPQHF TGTGCCAGCAGGGGGATGGGGGGGAGCAATCAGCCCCAGCATTTT NA TRBJ1-5 TRBV6-1 NA
CASSLTGSTGELFF TGTGCCAGCAGTCTGACAGGGTCAACCGGGGAGCTGTTTTTT TRBD1 TRBJ2-2 TRBV13 NA
CAISGGGQRSTEAFF TGTGCCATCAGTGGGGGAGGTCAACGAAGTACTGAAGCTTTCTTT NA TRBJ1-1 TRBV10-3 NA
CASSSDRSSYEQYF TGTGCCAGCAGCTCGGACAGGAGCTCCTACGAGCAGTACTTC TRBD1 TRBJ2-7 TRBV5-4 NA
CASSLAAGGNYGYTF TGTGCCAGCAGCTTAGCGGCAGGGGGGAACTATGGCTACACCTTC TRBD1 TRBJ1-2 TRBV7-8 NA
CAGTGQDGQPQHF TGTGCCGGGACGGGACAGGACGGCCAGCCCCAGCATTTT TRBD1 TRBJ1-5 TRBV6-1 few
CASSQDVSRGGNQPQHF TGCGCCAGCAGCCAAGACGTGAGCCGGGGAGGCAATCAGCCCCAGCATTTT NA TRBJ1-5 TRBV4-1 NA
CASSMLDRGHEQYF TGTGCCAGCAGCATGCTGGACAGGGGCCACGAGCAGTACTTC TRBD1 TRBJ2-7 TRBV5-6 NA
CASSLAGGARYEQYF TGTGCCAGCAGCTTAGCGGGAGGGGCTAGGTACGAGCAGTACTTC TRBD2 TRBJ2-7 TRBV7-9 NA
CASSKDRDRSPGYTF TGTGCCAGCAGCAAAGACCGGGACAGGAGTCCGGGCTACACCTTC NA TRBJ1-2 TRBV21-1 few
CASSSTQGLTYEQYF TGTGCCAGCAGCTCGACACAGGGATTAACCTACGAGCAGTACTTC NA TRBJ2-7 TRBV4-2 NA
CASSLGRGWELFF TGTGCCAGCAGCTTAGGGCGGGGCTGGGAGCTGTTTTTT NA TRBJ2-2 TRBV13 NA
CASSQEGGLMNTEAFF TGCGCCAGCAGCCAAGAGGGGGGGCTGATGAACACTGAAGCTTTCTTT NA TRBJ1-1 TRBV4-1 NA
CASSLSGEVGEQYF TGTGCCAGCAGCTTATCGGGGGAAGTAGGCGAGCAGTACTTC NA TRBJ2-7 TRBV7-6 NA